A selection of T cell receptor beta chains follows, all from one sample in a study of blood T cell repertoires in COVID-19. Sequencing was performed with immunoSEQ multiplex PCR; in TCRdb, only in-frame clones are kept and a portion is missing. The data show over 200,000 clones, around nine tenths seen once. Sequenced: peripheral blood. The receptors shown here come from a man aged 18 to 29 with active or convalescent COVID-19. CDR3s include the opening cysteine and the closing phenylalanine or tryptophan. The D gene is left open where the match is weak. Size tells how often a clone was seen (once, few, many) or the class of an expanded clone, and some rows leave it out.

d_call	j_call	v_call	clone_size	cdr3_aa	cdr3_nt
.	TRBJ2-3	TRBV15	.	CATSRSDTQYF	TGTGCCACCAGCAGATCGGATACGCAGTATTTT
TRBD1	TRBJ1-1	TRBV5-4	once	CASSPDRDTEAFF	TGTGCCAGCAGCCCGGACAGGGACACTGAAGCTTTCTTT
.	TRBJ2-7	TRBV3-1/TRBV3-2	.	CASSPGSHEQYF	TGTGCCAGCAGCCCTGGGAGCCACGAGCAGTACTTC
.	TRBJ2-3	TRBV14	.	CASRVTSTDTQYF	TGTGCCAGCAGAGTAACAAGCACAGATACGCAGTATTTT
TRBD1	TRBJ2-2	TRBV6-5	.	CASSYRPGGLPGELFF	TGTGCCAGCAGTTACCGTCCAGGGGGCCTTCCCGGGGAGCTGTTTTTT
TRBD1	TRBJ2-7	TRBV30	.	CAWSTGTGAYEQYF	TGTGCCTGGAGTACCGGGACAGGGGCCTACGAGCAGTACTTC
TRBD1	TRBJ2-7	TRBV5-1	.	CASSLGHTGTGLYEQYF	TGCGCCAGCAGCTTGGGACATACCGGGACAGGGCTTTACGAGCAGTACTTC
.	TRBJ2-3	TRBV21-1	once	CASSKGGLAGLSDTQYF	TGTGCCAGCAGCAAAGGGGGGCTAGCGGGCCTGTCGGATACGCAGTATTTT
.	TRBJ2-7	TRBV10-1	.	CASSDSAYEQYF	TGCGCCAGCAGTGACTCTGCCTACGAGCAGTACTTC
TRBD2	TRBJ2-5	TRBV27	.	CASSLGGDLAGAETQYF	TGTGCCAGCAGTTTAGGGGGAGATCTAGCGGGAGCGGAGACCCAGTACTTC
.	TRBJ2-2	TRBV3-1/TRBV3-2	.	CASSQDRQLYTGELFF	TGTGCCAGCAGCCAAGATCGACAGCTTTACACCGGGGAGCTGTTTTTT
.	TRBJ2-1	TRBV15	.	CATSRPVNEQFF	TGTGCCACCAGCAGACCAGTTAATGAGCAGTTCTTC
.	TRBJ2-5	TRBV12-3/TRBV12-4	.	CASSFSSQETQYF	TGTGCCAGCAGTTTTTCGAGCCAAGAGACCCAGTACTTC
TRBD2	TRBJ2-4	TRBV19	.	CASSLASGSGDIQYF	TGTGCCAGTAGTCTGGCTAGCGGGAGTGGAGACATTCAGTACTTC
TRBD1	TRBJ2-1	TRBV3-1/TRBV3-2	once	CASSPPTLQGEQFF	TGTGCCAGCAGCCCCCCCACCTTACAGGGGGAGCAGTTCTTC
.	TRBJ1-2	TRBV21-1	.	CASSPRPIQGGYTF	TGTGCCAGCAGCCCTCGCCCCATTCAGGGTGGCTACACCTTC
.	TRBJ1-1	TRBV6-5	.	CAGFTAGRRNTEAFF	TGTGCCGGATTTACTGCGGGACGGAGAAACACTGAAGCTTTCTTT
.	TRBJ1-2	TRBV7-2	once	CASSLPSRLLGYTF	TGTGCCAGCAGCTTACCGTCCCGACTACTGGGCTACACCTTC
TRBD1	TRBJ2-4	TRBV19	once	CASSVTGTARKIQYF	TGTGCCAGTAGTGTCACCGGGACAGCTCGAAAGATTCAGTACTTC
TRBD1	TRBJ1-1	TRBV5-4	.	CASKPRQGVGTEAFF	TGTGCCAGCAAGCCCCGACAGGGGGTTGGCACTGAAGCTTTCTTT
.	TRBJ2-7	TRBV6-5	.	CATMGSAYEQYF	TGTGCCACCATGGGCTCGGCTTACGAGCAGTACTTC
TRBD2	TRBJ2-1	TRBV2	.	CASSTMHSGREETEQFF	TGTGCCAGCAGTACAATGCATAGCGGGAGAGAGGAGACTGAGCAGTTCTTC
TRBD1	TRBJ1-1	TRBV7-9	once	CASSWAGVPGQGAYTEAFF	TGTGCCAGCAGCTGGGCTGGGGTCCCGGGACAGGGGGCCTACACTGAAGCTTTCTTT
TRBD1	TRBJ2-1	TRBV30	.	CAWSRDRGYPSSYNEQFF	TGTGCCTGGAGCCGGGACAGGGGGTATCCCAGCTCCTACAATGAGCAGTTCTTC
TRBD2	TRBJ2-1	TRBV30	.	CAWRPGLAGSEQFF	TGTGCCTGGAGGCCCGGACTAGCGGGAAGTGAGCAGTTCTTC
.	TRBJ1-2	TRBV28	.	CASSFQGLLYGYTF	TGTGCCAGCAGTTTCCAGGGGCTGCTCTATGGCTACACCTTC
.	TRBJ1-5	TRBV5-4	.	CASSQEGGGQPQHF	TGTGCCAGCAGCCAAGAGGGAGGTGGCCAGCCCCAGCATTTT
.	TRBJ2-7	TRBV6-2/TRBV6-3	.	CASSYTRGHQRHEQYF	TGTGCCAGCAGTTACACTCGTGGACACCAACGCCACGAGCAGTACTTC
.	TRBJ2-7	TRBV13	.	CASSFGGSSYEQYF	TGTGCCAGCAGCTTTGGGGGGTCCTCCTACGAGCAGTACTTC
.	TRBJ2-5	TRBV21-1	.	CASSTPREVMLFLETQYF	TGTGCCAGCAGCACCCCTCGGGAGGTTATGCTTTTTTTGGAGACCCAGTACTTC
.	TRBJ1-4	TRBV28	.	CASSSPQGSEKLFF	TGTGCCAGCAGCAGTCCCCAGGGAAGTGAAAAACTGTTTTTT
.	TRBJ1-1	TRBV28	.	CASSLMGPEAFF	TGTGCCAGCAGTTTAATGGGCCCTGAAGCTTTCTTT
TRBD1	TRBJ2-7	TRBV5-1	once	CASSSPTGGYEQYF	TGCGCCAGCAGCTCCCCGACAGGGGGCTACGAGCAGTACTTC
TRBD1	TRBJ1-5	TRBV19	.	CASGGTGGNQPQHF	TGTGCCAGTGGGGGGACAGGGGGCAATCAGCCCCAGCATTTT
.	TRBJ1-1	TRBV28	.	CASSLSHTEAFF	TGTGCCAGCAGTTTAAGCCACACTGAAGCTTTCTTT
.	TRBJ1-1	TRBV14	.	CASSHRTEKGTEAFF	TGTGCCAGCAGCCACCGGACCGAAAAGGGGACTGAAGCTTTCTTT
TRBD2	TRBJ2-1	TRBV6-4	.	CASSWGTRTSGSYEQFF	TGTGCCAGCAGTTGGGGAACTAGGACTAGCGGGAGCTATGAGCAGTTCTTC
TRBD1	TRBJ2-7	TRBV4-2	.	CASSQQRGHEQYF	TGTGCCAGCAGCCAACAGAGGGGGCACGAGCAGTACTTC
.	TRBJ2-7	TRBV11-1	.	CASSSRRGGTYEQYF	TGTGCCAGCAGCTCTCGGAGAGGGGGAACATACGAGCAGTACTTC
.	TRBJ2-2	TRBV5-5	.	CASSFLPDTGELFF	TGTGCCAGCAGCTTTTTACCGGACACCGGGGAGCTGTTTTTT
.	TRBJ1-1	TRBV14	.	CASSQDQGVPPGNTEAFF	TGTGCCAGCAGCCAAGACCAAGGTGTCCCTCCAGGGAACACTGAAGCTTTCTTT
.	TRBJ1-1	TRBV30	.	CAWTVNTEAFF	TGTGCCTGGACAGTAAACACTGAAGCTTTCTTT
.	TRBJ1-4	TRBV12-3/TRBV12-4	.	CASSFRGDEKLFF	TGTGCCAGCAGTTTCAGGGGAGATGAAAAACTGTTTTTT
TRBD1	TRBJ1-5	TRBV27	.	CASSLGQGGRQPQHF	TGTGCCAGCAGTTTAGGTCAGGGGGGTCGTCAGCCCCAGCATTTT
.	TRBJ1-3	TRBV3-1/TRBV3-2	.	CASSHQNGNSGNTIYF	TGTGCCAGCAGCCACCAGAACGGGAACTCTGGAAACACCATATATTTT